Below are 24 T cell receptor beta chains sequenced from a single sample in a study of T cells after posttransplantation cyclophosphamide (dated by TCRdb to 2016 to 2017). Viable CD3+CD4+ or CD3+CD8+ cells that were CCR7+CD45RA+CD45RO-CD95-CD27+CD28+ were defined as naive T cells. Library construction relied on the immunoSEQ multiplex PCR assay. TCRdb took this table from immuneACCESS and kept in-frame rearrangements with V and J called. Such tables lack part of the clones; where checked against another copy, unresolved V genes explain under half of the gap, and the rest is unexplained. The sample profile shows about 19,000 clones; 95% to 99% of them were found once. About 0.15% of the sample goes to the ten largest clones. Sequencing was done on a sample of naive CD4+ T cells sorted from PBMCs. The receptors stem from a man in his forties or fifties in good health, CMV-negative, and a related stem cell transplant donor.

This CDR3 is CASHGDNSPLHF. In DNA, the CDR3 is TGTGCCAGCCATGGAGATAATTCACCCCTCCACTTT. V is TRBV28 and J is TRBJ1-6; the D is unclear. V lost 8 bases to trimming and J lost 5 bases, with 7 bases between them. Germline-derived CDR1 and CDR2 are MDHEN and SYDVKM. The CDR3 loop spans 12 amino acids. Full variable domain (outside the CDR3, taken from reference TRBV28 and TRBJ1-6): DVKVTQSSRYLVKRTGEKVFLECVQDMDHENMFWYRQDPGLGLRLIYFSYDVKMKEKGDIPEGYSVSREKKERFSLILESASTNQTSMYLCASHGDNSPLHFGNGTRLTVT.

The CDR3 here is CAIRPGQTTRSSYNEQFF. The CDR3 DNA reads TGTGCCATCAGACCGGGACAGACTACTAGAAGCTCCTACAATGAGCAGTTCTTC. The chain has TRBV10-3 and TRBJ2-1; TRBD1 matches at 7 bases. Trimming at V came to 6 bases and at J to 0 bases, leaving 14 bases not matched to a gene. CDR1 ENHRY and CDR2 SYGVKD come from the germline V gene. The CDR3 loop spans 18 amino acids.

The V call is TRBV6-5, the J call TRBJ2-2; TRBD2 aligns across 8 bases. The CDR3 extends over 15 amino acids. Germline V gives CDR1 MNHEY, CDR2 SVGAGI. J lost 3 bases, V lost 9 bases, and 9 bases had no gene match. CDR3 in amino acids: CASRPGTRDTGELFF. In DNA, the CDR3 is TGTGCCAGTCGTCCCGGGACTAGGGACACCGGGGAGCTGTTTTTT.

This chain connects TRBV6-6 to TRBJ1-2; TRBD1 matches 11 bases. With V trimmed by 6 bases and J by 6 bases, 3 bases remained unmatched. This CDR3 has 13 amino acids. The germline CDR1 and CDR2 sequences are MNHNY and SVGAGI (reference sequence). The CDR3 region has the DNA TGTGCCAGCAGACGGACAGGGGGCCATGGCTACACCTTC. Its translation: CASRRTGGHGYTF.

The rearrangement joins TRBV18 to TRBJ1-5, with D perhaps TRBD1 (6 bases). The CDR3 spans 15 residues. Germline CDR1 is KGHSH and CDR2 is LQKENI. Trimming left V 0 bases short and J 7 bases short, with 13 bases between. CDR3: CASSPPPGVLQPQHF. The CDR3 DNA follows: TGTGCCAGCTCACCACCACCAGGGGTTCTACAGCCCCAGCATTTT.

The chain joins TRBV15 to TRBJ1-5, with a possible D match to TRBD1 (5 bases). Trimming stripped 0 bases from V and 8 bases from J, with 8 bases between. The CDR3 length is 13 residues. Per germline, CDR1 LNHNV and CDR2 YYDKDF (reference sequence). The CDR3 bases are TGTGCCACCAGCAGAGATAGGGGTGAGCCCCAGCATTTT. Its protein product is CATSRDRGEPQHF.

This clone showed up just once. The chain carries TRBV5-1 and TRBJ1-4; 7 positions match TRBD1. The germline CDR1 and CDR2 sequences are SGHRS and YFSETQ. The CDR3 sequence is 15 residues long. V shed 4 bases, J shed 8 bases, and the junction held 11 bases outside the gene matches. The CDR3 loop reads CASSIQTGAGEKLFF. In nucleotides, the CDR3 is TGCGCCAGCAGCATACAAACAGGGGCGGGAGAAAAACTGTTTTTT.

As DNA, the CDR3 is TGTGCCATCAGTGAGCTCGGGGAGCTGTTTTTT. This codes for CAISELGELFF. V usage is TRBV10-3 and J usage is TRBJ2-2; D unclear. Germline values: CDR1 ENHRY, CDR2 SYGVKD. The ends were cut back, 2 bases at V and 7 bases at J, with 2 bases in the middle. This CDR3 has 11 residues.

The chain combines TRBV5-4 with TRBJ2-3; unclear D gene. CDR1 SGHNT and CDR2 YYREEE come from the germline V gene (reference sequence). The length of the CDR3 is 13 residues. Trimming left V 5 bases short and J 6 bases short, with 13 bases between. The CDR3 DNA follows: TGTGCCAGCAGTTCACTTAGTCGGGATACGCAGTATTTT. Its protein is CASSSLSRDTQYF.

The chain couples TRBV14 to TRBJ2-5; TRBD2 aligns across 9 bases. Germline CDR1 and CDR2: SGHDN and FVKESK. The CDR3 is 16 amino acids. V was pared by 2 bases and J by 5 bases, with 9 bases of the junction left unmatched. DNA for the CDR3: TGTGCCAGCAGCCAACAACGGCTAGCGGGGAGGGAGACCCAGTACTTC. This sequence encodes CASSQQRLAGRETQYF.

The rearrangement links TRBV5-1 to TRBJ2-7, with 8 bases aligning to TRBD2. The CDR3 runs to 14 residues. Germline lookup yields CDR1 SGHRS and CDR2 YFSETQ. The junction had 3 bases not matched to a gene; V was cut back by 0 bases and J by 4 bases. The chain's CDR3 is CASSLGLARYEQYF. The CDR3 region has the DNA TGCGCCAGCAGCTTGGGACTAGCGAGATACGAGCAGTACTTC.

V is TRBV6-6 and J is TRBJ2-7; 7 nucleotides line up with TRBD1. With V trimmed by 11 bases and J by 1 base, 11 bases remained unmatched. The CDR3 sequence is 14 residues long. The germline V gene has CDR1 MNHNY and CDR2 SVGAGI (reference sequence). The CDR3 protein is CASWWGQTSYEQYF. In DNA form, the CDR3 reads TGTGCCTCCTGGTGGGGACAGACGTCCTACGAGCAGTACTTC.

This rearrangement joins TRBV5-6 to TRBJ2-7; maybe TRBD1 (5 bases). This CDR3 spans 12 amino acids. In germline, CDR1 is SGHDT, CDR2 YYEEEE. Trimming stripped 4 bases from V and 6 bases from J, with 11 bases between. The CDR3 sequence: CASSSVRGEQYF. CDR3 coding DNA: TGTGCCAGCAGCAGCGTTAGGGGCGAGCAGTACTTC.

This clone occurred once. This sequence joins TRBV29-1 and TRBJ2-7; D not certain. Germline-derived CDR1 and CDR2 are SQVTM and ANQGSEA. The germline V and J ends were trimmed by 6 bases and 3 bases, with 15 bases remaining between them. There are 13 residues in the CDR3. CDR3 sequence: CSVSAWQNYEQYF. The CDR3 nucleotides read TGCAGCGTCTCAGCGTGGCAGAACTACGAGCAGTACTTC.

The chain combines TRBV29-1 with TRBJ2-4; a possible D gene is TRBD1 (6 bases). The CDR3 extends over 18 amino acids. The germline V gene has CDR1 SQVTM and CDR2 ANQGSEA. Trimming took off 4 bases at V and 1 base at J, with 23 bases between the two ends. The CDR3 reads CSVVETGVPRGAKNIQYF. CDR3 coding DNA: TGCAGCGTTGTAGAGACAGGTGTGCCTCGTGGGGCCAAAAACATTCAGTACTTC.

This clone was recorded only once. The rearrangement links TRBV11-3 to TRBJ2-7; 7 bases map to TRBD1. The germline gives CDR1 SGHNT, CDR2 YENEEA. There are 15 residues in the CDR3. V gave up 6 bases and J gave up 4 bases; unmatched junction bases: 12. This chain's CDR3 is CASSQGDPTMYEQYF. The CDR3 bases are TGTGCCAGCAGTCAGGGGGACCCCACAATGTACGAGCAGTACTTC. Supplemented by reference TRBV11-3 and TRBJ2-7, the full variable domain reads EAGVVQSPRYKIIEKKQPVAFWCNPISGHNTLYWYLQNLGQGPELLIRYENEEAVDDSQLPKDRFSAERLKGVDSTLKIQPAELGDSAVYLCASSQGDPTMYEQYFGPGTRLTVT.

The chain recombines TRBV19 with TRBJ2-1, with D maybe TRBD1 (6 bases). CDR3 length: 15 amino acids. V was pared by 0 bases and J by 4 bases, with 10 bases between. Per the germline V gene, CDR1 is LNHDA and CDR2 is SQIVND (reference sequence). This CDR3 reads CASSIDGQLYNEQFF. The CDR3 region has the DNA TGTGCCAGTAGTATAGATGGACAGCTTTACAATGAGCAGTTCTTC.

The V and J genes are TRBV11-3 and TRBJ2-1, with 9 bases identical to TRBD1. Germline V lookup: CDR1 SGHNT, CDR2 YENEEA. The V gene end was trimmed by 2 bases and the J gene end by 4 bases; junction bases not matched to a gene: 12. This CDR3 is 18 amino acids long. The CDR3 loop reads CASSLFSGTGGGYNEQFF. The DNA for the CDR3 is TGTGCCAGCAGCTTATTTTCTGGAACAGGGGGCGGTTACAATGAGCAGTTCTTC.

V usage is TRBV28 and J usage is TRBJ1-3; D might be TRBD1 (5 bases). Germline CDR1 is MDHEN and CDR2 is SYDVKM. CDR3 length: 14 residues. V dropped 4 bases and J dropped 4 bases, with 11 bases sitting between them. This CDR3 is CASSSPGEGNTIYF. The CDR3 DNA follows: TGTGCCAGCAGTTCCCCGGGGGAGGGAAACACCATATATTTT.

The rearrangement links TRBV29-1 to TRBJ1-1; weak D call: TRBD1 (5 bases). The CDR3 sequence is 13 residues long. In germline, CDR1 is SQVTM, CDR2 ANQGSEA. V was pared by 3 bases and J by 0 bases, with 8 bases between. CDR3 nucleotides: TGCAGCGTTGAGACAGCCATGAACACTGAAGCTTTCTTT. This encodes CSVETAMNTEAFF.

The V and J genes are TRBV19 and TRBJ1-5; 7 nucleotides match TRBD1. The germline V gene encodes CDR1 LNHDA and CDR2 SQIVND (reference sequence). After removal of 9 bases from V and 4 bases from J, the junction contained 9 bases not matched to a gene. This CDR3 contains 14 residues. The CDR3 reads CASQTGPGNQPQHF. The CDR3 DNA sequence: TGTGCCAGCCAGACAGGGCCGGGGAATCAGCCCCAGCATTTT.

This rearrangement joins TRBV28 to TRBJ2-3; possible D gene TRBD1, 5 bases. Germline V gene lookup returns CDR1 MDHEN and CDR2 SYDVKM. V lost 6 bases to trimming and J lost 0 bases, with 10 bases between them. CDR3 size: 14 residues. The CDR3 reads CASRYRKSTDTQYF. The CDR3 DNA is TGTGCCAGCAGATACAGGAAAAGCACAGATACGCAGTATTTT.

The chain uses TRBV2 and TRBJ1-2; possible D gene TRBD1, 5 bases. CDR1 and CDR2 (germline): SNHLY, FYNNEI. The length of the CDR3 is 14 residues. The germline V and J ends were trimmed by 2 bases and 2 bases, with 9 bases remaining between them. The CDR3 loop reads CASSETDNNYGYTF. CDR3 DNA: TGTGCCAGCAGTGAAACGGACAACAACTATGGCTACACCTTC. The whole variable domain, filled in from reference TRBV2 and TRBJ1-2, reads EPEVTQTPSHQVTQMGQEVILRCVPISNHLYFYWYRQILGQKVEFLVSFYNNEISEKSEIFDDQFSVERPDGSNFTLKIRSTKLEDSAMYFCASSETDNNYGYTFGSGTRLTVV.

The V and J genes are TRBV25-1 and TRBJ1-1; unclear D gene. The length of the CDR3 is 14 residues. V was pared by 6 bases and J by 1 base, with 12 bases between. Germline assignment: CDR1 MGHDK and CDR2 SYGVNS. The CDR3 region has the DNA TGTGCCAGCAGCCAGAGGCAGCCGAACACTGAAGCTTTCTTT. Its translation: CASSQRQPNTEAFF.